The 9 T cell receptor beta chains presented below share a single source sample, sequenced in a study of cytomegalovirus exposure and HLA in healthy donors. Researchers ran the PCR with 60 Vbeta and 13 Jbeta primers. TCRdb's table, derived via immunoSEQ multiplex PCR, lists solely in-frame clones and lacks some. The sample has some 150,000 clones, 70% to 80% seen once. Sample: PBMCs. The source is a man between 25 and 39 years old in good health and CMV-seropositive.

This clone has a handful of counts. The chain links TRBV30 to TRBJ1-3, with D uncertain. The CDR3 contains 15 residues. The ends were cut back, 4 bases at V and 0 bases at J, with 13 bases in the middle. Germline V gene sequence: CDR1 GTSNPN, CDR2 SVGIG (reference sequence). The CDR3: CAWTGGAASGNTIYF. The CDR3, as DNA: TGTGCCTGGACCGGTGGAGCAGCCTCTGGAAACACCATATATTTT. Supplemented by reference TRBV30 and TRBJ1-3, the full variable domain reads SQTIHQWPATLVQPVGSPLSLECTVEGTSNPNLYWYRQAAGRGLQLLFYSVGIGQISSEVPQNLSASRPQDRQFILSSKKLLLSDSGFYLCAWTGGAASGNTIYFGEGSWLTVV.

The V gene is TRBV19, the J gene TRBJ2-2; no definite D call. The CDR3 is 12 amino acids. The V and J ends lost 3 bases and 8 bases respectively, with 7 bases between them. The germline V gene encodes CDR1 LNHDA and CDR2 SQIVND (reference sequence). CDR3 DNA: TGTGCCAGTAGTATCGGGTTGGGGGAGCTGTTTTTT. It specifies CASSIGLGELFF.

The rearrangement uses TRBV20-1 and TRBJ2-3; D is ambiguous. Germline lookup yields CDR1 DFQATT and CDR2 SNEGSKA (reference sequence). The CDR3 has 11 amino acids. The CDR3 spells CCLTRTDTQYF. In nucleotides, the CDR3 is TGCTGTCTGACACGCACAGATACGCAGTATTTT.

This chain's CDR3 is CASSRSGQLEAFF. The CDR3 nucleotides read TGTGCCAGCAGCCGATCGGGACAGCTTGAAGCTTTCTTT. The chain employs TRBV7-9 and TRBJ1-1; 7 bases align to TRBD1. The CDR3 extends over 13 amino acids. J lost 7 bases, V lost 5 bases, and 7 bases had no gene match. Germline lookup yields CDR1 SEHNR and CDR2 FQNEAQ (reference sequence).

The V gene is TRBV27, the J gene TRBJ1-3; 7 bases line up with TRBD1. The CDR3 has 18 residues. Per the germline V gene, CDR1 is MNHEY and CDR2 is SMNVEV (reference sequence). The V and J ends lost 5 bases and 0 bases, in that order; junction bases with no gene match: 13. The CDR3 loop reads CASSPMGWDSSSGNTIYF. CDR3 bases: TGTGCCAGCAGTCCGATGGGATGGGACAGCTCCTCTGGAAACACCATATATTTT.

The gene calls are TRBV10-3 and TRBJ1-5, with no clear D. Germline V lookup: CDR1 ENHRY, CDR2 SYGVKD. The ends were cut back, 8 bases at V and 6 bases at J, with 5 bases in the middle. The CDR3 is 10 residues long. The CDR3: CAIPFQPQHF. CDR3 nucleotide sequence: TGTGCCATCCCTTTTCAGCCCCAGCATTTT.

This chain uses TRBV19 with TRBJ1-5; 9 bases line up with TRBD1. CDR3 size: 17 residues. Germline CDR1 is LNHDA and CDR2 is SQIVND (reference sequence). V lost 5 bases to trimming and J lost 4 bases; unmatched junction nucleotides: 12. The CDR3 loop reads CASSSENRGRTNQPQHF. The CDR3 coding sequence is TGTGCCAGTAGTTCCGAAAACAGGGGGCGAACAAATCAGCCCCAGCATTTT.

The chain employs TRBV10-1 and TRBJ2-1; possibly TRBD2 for D (6 bases). V shed 0 bases and J shed 9 bases, with 9 bases lying between them. Germline assignment: CDR1 WNHNN and CDR2 SYGVQD (reference sequence). This CDR3 spans 13 amino acids. CDR3 loop: CASSESGGVEQFF. The CDR3 nucleotides are TGCGCCAGCAGTGAGTCGGGGGGAGTTGAGCAGTTCTTC.

This sequence joins TRBV2 and TRBJ1-1, with a weak D call TRBD1 (6 bases). Looked up from germline, CDR1 is SNHLY and CDR2 is FYNNEI. The CDR3 consists of 15 residues. Trimming removed 7 bases at V and 0 bases at J, with 15 bases between. The CDR3 here is CASTLDSTMNTEAFF. The CDR3 bases are TGTGCCAGCACTCTGGACAGTACTATGAACACTGAAGCTTTCTTT.